Shown below are 6 T cell receptor beta chains from a single sample sequenced in a study of blood T cells in healthy people across ages. A second about 7 to 12 cycle PCR used barcoded and J-beta primers. TCRdb used MiXCR to reprocess the 5' RACE reads, holding one entry per CDR3 protein. This sample has hundreds of thousands of distinct CDR3 sequences, with under 70% found just once. The sequencing sample was made of blood. All receptors derive from a man in his 60s in good health.

This clonotype was detected only once. V is TRBV18 and J is TRBJ2-3; D might be TRBD2 (7 bases). This CDR3 has 15 amino acids. CDR1 and CDR2 from the germline V gene are KGHSH and LQKENI. V was clipped by 6 bases and J by 0 bases, with 13 bases between them. The CDR3 nucleotides read TGTGCCAGCTCCGGGAGGACAGATAGCACAGATACGCAGTATTTT. It encodes CASSGRTDSTDTQYF.

The chain employs TRBV2 and TRBJ1-2; TRBD1 matches 8 bases. After removal of 3 bases from V and 8 bases from J, the junction contained 8 bases not matched to a gene. There are 14 residues in the CDR3. Germline values: CDR1 SNHLY, CDR2 FYNNEI. The CDR3 DNA sequence: TGTGCCAGCAGTGAGATTTCGACAGGGGAGGGCTACACCTTC. Translation gives CASSEISTGEGYTF.

The rearrangement links TRBV6-5 to TRBJ2-5; D may be TRBD1 (5 bases). The V and J ends lost 0 bases and 4 bases respectively, with 15 bases between them. Germline V CDR1 and CDR2: MNHEY, SVGAGI. The CDR3 contains 16 residues. The CDR3 sequence is CASSYSWPKRGETQYF. CDR3 coding DNA: TGTGCCAGCAGTTACTCGTGGCCAAAAAGGGGAGAGACCCAGTACTTC.

V is TRBV6-2 or TRBV6-3 and J is TRBJ2-3; TRBD2 matches 7 bases. The CDR3 has 13 residues. V trimming: 6 bases; J trimming: 14 bases; junction bases outside the gene matches: 14. Germline CDR1 and CDR2: MNHEY and SVGEGT. CDR3 nucleotides: TGTGCCAGCAGCACTACCCTGGGAGGGCTTTGGTATTTT. Its protein is CASSTTLGGLWYF.

The J gene is TRBJ2-5, the V gene TRBV28, with TRBD1 matching 9 bases. The J call may not be correct, given that the DNA end is closer to TRBJ2-7. Germline loops: CDR1 MDHEN, CDR2 SYDVKM. This CDR3 has 16 amino acids. The CDR3 DNA sequence: TGTGCCAGCAGACCCGCCCCGGGACAGGGTTCCGACGAGCAGTACTTC. It specifies CASRPAPGQGSDEQYF.

The J gene is TRBJ1-4, the V gene TRBV15; D unclear. Between the trimmed V and J ends, which lost 5 bases and 8 bases, there was a span of 18 bases. The CDR3 is made up of 15 amino acids. Germline-derived CDR1 and CDR2 are LNHNV and YYDKDF (reference sequence). CDR3 sequence: CATSPRTSGREKLFF. Here the CDR3 DNA reads TGTGCCACCAGCCCGCGGACCTCGGGGAGAGAAAAACTGTTTTTT.